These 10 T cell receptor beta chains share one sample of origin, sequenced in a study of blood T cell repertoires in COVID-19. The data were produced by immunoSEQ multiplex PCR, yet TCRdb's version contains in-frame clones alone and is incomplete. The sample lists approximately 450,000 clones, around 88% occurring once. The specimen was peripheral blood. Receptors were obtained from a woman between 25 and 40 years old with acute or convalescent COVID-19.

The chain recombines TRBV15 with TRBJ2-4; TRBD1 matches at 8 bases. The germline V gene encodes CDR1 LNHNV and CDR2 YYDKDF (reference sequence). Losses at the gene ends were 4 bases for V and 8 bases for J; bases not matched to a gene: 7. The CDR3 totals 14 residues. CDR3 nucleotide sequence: TGTGCCACCAGCACCCGCACAGGGGGAGACATTCAGTACTTC. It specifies CATSTRTGGDIQYF.

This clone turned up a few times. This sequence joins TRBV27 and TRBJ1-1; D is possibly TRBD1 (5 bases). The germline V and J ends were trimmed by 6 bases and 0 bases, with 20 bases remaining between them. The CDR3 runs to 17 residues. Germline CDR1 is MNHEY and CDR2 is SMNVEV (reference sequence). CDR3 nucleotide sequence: TGTGCCAGCAGCCACCAGATGAGCGGGGGGATGAACACTGAAGCTTTCTTT. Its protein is CASSHQMSGGMNTEAFF.

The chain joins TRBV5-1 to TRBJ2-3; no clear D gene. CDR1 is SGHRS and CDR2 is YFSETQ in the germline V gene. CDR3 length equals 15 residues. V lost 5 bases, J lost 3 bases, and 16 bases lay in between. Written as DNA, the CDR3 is TGCGCCAGCAGGGAGTTAGGTCGGCCGACAGATACGCAGTATTTT. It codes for CASRELGRPTDTQYF.

This CDR3 is CASSESGGSYNSPLHF. For the CDR3, the DNA is TGTGCCAGCAGTGAATCCGGGGGATCCTATAATTCACCCCTCCACTTT. V and J are TRBV2 and TRBJ1-6; TRBD1 might be the D (5 bases). Trimming took off 2 bases at V and 1 base at J, with 9 bases between the two ends. In germline, CDR1 is SNHLY, CDR2 FYNNEI. This CDR3 comprises 16 residues.

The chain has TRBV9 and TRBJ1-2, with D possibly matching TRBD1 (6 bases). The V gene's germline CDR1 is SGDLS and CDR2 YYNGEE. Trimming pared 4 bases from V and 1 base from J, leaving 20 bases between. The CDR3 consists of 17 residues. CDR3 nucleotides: TGTGCCAGCAGCACACACCCCCAGGGGAGAGGTAACTATGGCTACACCTTC. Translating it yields CASSTHPQGRGNYGYTF. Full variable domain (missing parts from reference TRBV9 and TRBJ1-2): DSGVTQTPKHLITATGQRVTLRCSPRSGDLSVYWYQQSLDQGLQFLIQYYNGEERAKGNILERFSAQQFPDLHSELNLSSLELGDSALYFCASSTHPQGRGNYGYTFGSGTRLTVV.

In DNA, the CDR3 is TGTGCCAGCAGTTTCACTGGGGGCTTCTACGAGCAGTACTTC. It encodes CASSFTGGFYEQYF. This chain uses TRBV28 with TRBJ2-7; D might be TRBD1 (6 bases). CDR1 MDHEN and CDR2 SYDVKM come from the germline V gene. The CDR3 has 14 amino acids. V was clipped by 3 bases and J by 3 bases, with 12 bases between them.

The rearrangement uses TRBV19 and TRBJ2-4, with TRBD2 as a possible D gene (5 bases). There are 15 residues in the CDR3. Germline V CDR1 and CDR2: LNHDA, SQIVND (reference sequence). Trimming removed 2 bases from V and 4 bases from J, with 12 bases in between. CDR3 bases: TGTGCCAGTAGTATACTTTTTACGGGGAAAAACATTCAGTACTTC. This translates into CASSILFTGKNIQYF. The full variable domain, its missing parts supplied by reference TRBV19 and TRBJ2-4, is DGGITQSPKYLFRKEGQNVTLSCEQNLNHDAMYWYRQDPGQGLRLIYYSQIVNDFQKGDIAEGYSVSREKKESFPLTVTSAQKNPTAFYLCASSILFTGKNIQYFGAGTRLSVL.

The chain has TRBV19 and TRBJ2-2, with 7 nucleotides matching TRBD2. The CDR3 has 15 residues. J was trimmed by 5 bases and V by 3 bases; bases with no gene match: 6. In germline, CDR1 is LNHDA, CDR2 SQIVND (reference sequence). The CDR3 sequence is CASSIGSSGTGELFF. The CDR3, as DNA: TGTGCCAGTAGTATTGGTTCTAGCGGAACCGGGGAGCTGTTTTTT. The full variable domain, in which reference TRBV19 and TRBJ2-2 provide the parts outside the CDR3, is DGGITQSPKYLFRKEGQNVTLSCEQNLNHDAMYWYRQDPGQGLRLIYYSQIVNDFQKGDIAEGYSVSREKKESFPLTVTSAQKNPTAFYLCASSIGSSGTGELFFGEGSRLTVL.

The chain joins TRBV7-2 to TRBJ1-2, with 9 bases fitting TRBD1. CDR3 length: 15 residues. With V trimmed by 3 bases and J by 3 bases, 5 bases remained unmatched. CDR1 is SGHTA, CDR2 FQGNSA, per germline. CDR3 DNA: TGTGCCAGCAGCTTCCCACAGGGGGCGGACTATGGCTACACCTTC. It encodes CASSFPQGADYGYTF. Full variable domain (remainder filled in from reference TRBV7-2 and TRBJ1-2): GAGVSQSPSNKVTEKGKDVELRCDPISGHTALYWYRQSLGQGLEFLIYFQGNSAPDKSGLPSDRFSAERTGGSVSTLTIQRTQQEDSAVYLCASSFPQGADYGYTFGSGTRLTVV.

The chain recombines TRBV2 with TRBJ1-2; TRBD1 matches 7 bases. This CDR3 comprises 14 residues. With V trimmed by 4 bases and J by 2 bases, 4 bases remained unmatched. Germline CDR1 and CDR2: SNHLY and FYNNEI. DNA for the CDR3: TGTGCCAGCAGTGTGCGGACAGGCAACTATGGCTACACCTTC. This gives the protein CASSVRTGNYGYTF.